This T cell receptor (beta chain) was captured in a study of ipilimumab plus nivolumab after autologous stem cell transplantation. With regard to this clone: What it recognizes is unknown.

Some clones are missing from TCRdb's copy, which holds only in-frame ones; the method was immunoSEQ multiplex PCR. Among over 75,000 clones, 65% to 85% were seen once, and the ten largest hold roughly 2%. Study results and caveats: The authors say TCR, Treg and microbiome findings warrant further study.

This CDR3 comprises 16 residues. Germline trimming cut 1 base from V and 5 bases from J; bases unmatched to any gene: 11. CDR1 is SGHRS, CDR2 YFSETQ, per germline. Dosing: nivolumab 3 mg/kg IV, weeks 1, 4, 7, 10, then every two weeks to week 26. The sequence derives from a male donor with diffuse large B-cell lymphoma. The sample here was PBMCs, taken in a trial of ipilimumab plus nivolumab as post-transplant consolidation. The genes are TRBV5-1 and TRBJ1-1, with TRBD1 matching 7 bases. Here the CDR3 reads CASSLRAGGSRTEAFF. In DNA, the CDR3 is TGCGCCAGCAGCTTGCGGGCAGGGGGTTCGAGGACTGAAGCTTTCTTT.